The 23 T cell receptor beta chains reported below all come from one sample, sequenced in a study of immune cell composition in non-small cell lung cancer. TCRdb's copy holds only in-frame clones and misses some; the assay was immunoSEQ multiplex PCR. The sample has about 5,300 clones; around nine tenths are singletons. The normal lung sample lay at least 3 cm, and maximally far, from the tumour. Input material: non-adjacent lung tissue. These receptors came from a human donor with non-small cell lung cancer. Some clones in this sample may be carry-over from other donors' samples.

V and J are TRBV14 and TRBJ1-2, with D unclear. The CDR3 sequence is 14 residues long. The germline gives CDR1 SGHDN, CDR2 FVKESK. V gave up 2 bases and J gave up 3 bases, with 10 bases separating them. CDR3 loop: CASSQTAGYYGYTF. As DNA, the CDR3 is TGTGCCAGCAGCCAAACAGCAGGTTACTATGGCTACACCTTC.

V and J are TRBV30 and TRBJ1-1; D is unclear. The length of the CDR3 is 12 residues. The germline V and J ends were trimmed by 0 bases and 4 bases, with 6 bases remaining between them. Germline CDR1 GTSNPN, CDR2 SVGIG (reference sequence). The CDR3 nucleotides are TGTGCCTGGAGTGTACATGGCACTGAAGCTTTCTTT. Translated: CAWSVHGTEAFF.

A single count supports this clone. V gene TRBV10-3 combines with J gene TRBJ2-5; D might be TRBD2 (6 bases). V was cut by 8 bases and J by 0 bases, with 16 bases left in between. This CDR3 spans 15 amino acids. Germline V lookup: CDR1 ENHRY, CDR2 SYGVKD. This CDR3 is CAIASSAQYQETQYF. Here the CDR3 DNA reads TGTGCCATCGCATCTAGCGCCCAGTACCAAGAGACCCAGTACTTC.

J is TRBJ2-7 and V is TRBV11-2; D uncertain. Looked up from germline, CDR1 is SGHAT and CDR2 is FQNNGV. V was shortened by 4 bases and J by 7 bases, with 11 bases between the two germline ends. The CDR3 is made up of 12 amino acids. The CDR3 nucleotides are TGTGCCAGCAGCTCCAACACGTGGGAGCAGTACTTC. Amino acid sequence: CASSSNTWEQYF.

The chain combines TRBV5-1 with TRBJ1-4; 11 bases fit TRBD1. Germline CDR1 reads SGHRS; CDR2 reads YFSETQ. The ends lost 5 bases at V and 8 bases at J; junction bases unmatched: 11. This CDR3 has 16 residues. The CDR3 here is CASSSWPGQGGEKLFF. The CDR3 DNA reads TGCGCCAGCAGTTCATGGCCGGGACAGGGGGGGGAAAAACTGTTTTTT.

This chain joins TRBV7-9 and TRBJ2-1; 9 nucleotides match TRBD2. J gave up 7 bases and V 5 bases, and 9 bases lay outside the gene matches. The germline V gene has CDR1 SEHNR and CDR2 FQNEAQ (reference sequence). The CDR3 spans 15 residues. The CDR3 DNA sequence: TGTGCCAGCAGCGTAGAGGCGGGGGGGCCGAATGAGCAGTTCTTC. Its protein is CASSVEAGGPNEQFF.

This clone was counted a few times. The genes are TRBV6-1 and TRBJ2-1; no reliable D call. The CDR3 is 12 amino acids. Trimming took off 3 bases at V and 9 bases at J, with 9 bases between the two ends. Per germline, CDR1 MNHNS and CDR2 SASEGT. The DNA of the CDR3 is TGTGCCAGCAGTGATACCTATATTGAGCAGTTCTTC. Protein: CASSDTYIEQFF.

This chain uses TRBV27 with TRBJ1-4, with TRBD1 as a possible D gene (6 bases). The CDR3 totals 16 residues. Trimming pared 2 bases from V and 6 bases from J, leaving 16 bases between. Germline V gene lookup returns CDR1 MNHEY and CDR2 SMNVEV (reference sequence). CDR3 sequence: CASSLASGGGHEKLFF. The CDR3 coding sequence is TGTGCCAGCAGTTTAGCGTCGGGGGGGGGCCATGAAAAACTGTTTTTT.

The chain recombines TRBV5-1 with TRBJ2-7; a weak D match, TRBD1 (7 bases). The CDR3 has 14 residues. The V and J ends lost 2 bases and 4 bases respectively, with 13 bases between them. Germline CDR1 is SGHRS and CDR2 is YFSETQ. The CDR3 is CASSFSTGRYEQYF. The CDR3 DNA sequence: TGCGCCAGCAGCTTCTCGACAGGGAGGTACGAGCAGTACTTC.

The chain employs TRBV5-4 and TRBJ1-1; D is uncertain. V dropped 4 bases and J dropped 0 bases, with 10 bases sitting between them. Looked up from germline, CDR1 is SGHNT and CDR2 is YYREEE (reference sequence). The CDR3 is made up of 14 amino acids. CDR3 sequence reads: CASSPKNMNTEAFF. CDR3 nucleotide sequence: TGTGCCAGCAGCCCAAAAAACATGAACACTGAAGCTTTCTTT.

This chain uses TRBV27 with TRBJ1-5; 8 nucleotides agree with TRBD1. Trimming took 6 bases from V and 6 from J; bases not matched to a gene: 7. This CDR3 comprises 14 residues. Germline CDR1 and CDR2: MNHEY and SMNVEV (reference sequence). The CDR3 DNA is TGTGCCAGCAGATCAGGGGGCGCCGGTCAGCCCCAGCATTTT. Residues: CASRSGGAGQPQHF.

The chain couples TRBV19 to TRBJ2-1; D may be TRBD2 (7 bases). With 3 bases removed from V and 4 bases from J, the gap between germline ends came to 10 bases. The CDR3 contains 14 residues. CDR1 and CDR2 (germline): LNHDA, SQIVND (reference sequence). CDR3 protein: CASSMAGAYNEQFF. The CDR3 nucleotides are TGTGCCAGTAGTATGGCGGGGGCTTACAATGAGCAGTTCTTC.

This chain links TRBV29-1 with TRBJ2-7; D is undetermined. V lost 4 bases and J lost 2, with 9 bases in between. The CDR3 contains 12 residues. CDR1 and CDR2 from the germline V gene are SQVTM and ANQGSEA. This CDR3 reads CSVGYGAYEQYF. CDR3 sequence (DNA): TGCAGCGTTGGGTACGGAGCCTACGAGCAGTACTTC.

This chain joins TRBV10-3 and TRBJ2-3, with 12 bases fitting TRBD2. V trimming: 2 bases; J trimming: 1 base; junction bases outside the gene matches: 4. The CDR3 has 17 residues. From germline, CDR1 is ENHRY and CDR2 SYGVKD. CDR3 sequence: CAISEPSGRAGTDTQYF. CDR3 nucleotide sequence: TGTGCCATCAGTGAGCCTAGCGGGAGGGCAGGCACAGATACGCAGTATTTT.

This clone was recorded only once. V gene TRBV6-5 combines with J gene TRBJ1-2; 9 bases agree with TRBD1. This CDR3 region has 15 residues. Losses at the gene ends were 3 bases for V and 4 bases for J; bases not matched to a gene: 6. Germline CDR1 MNHEY, CDR2 SVGAGI. The CDR3 sequence is CASSYFGGQGYGYTF. CDR3 bases: TGTGCCAGCAGTTATTTTGGGGGACAGGGCTATGGCTACACCTTC.

The chain has TRBV4-2 and TRBJ2-2, with D possibly TRBD2 on 6 matching bases. The CDR3 spans 17 residues. Trimming pared 0 bases from V and 5 bases from J, leaving 16 bases between. Germline CDR1 LGHNA, CDR2 YNFKEQ. In DNA form, the CDR3 reads TGTGCCAGCAGCCAAGATTGGTCGGGCGGGGTGACCGGGGAGCTGTTTTTT. Its protein product is CASSQDWSGGVTGELFF.

This chain uses TRBV28 with TRBJ2-1; 8 nucleotides match TRBD2. Germline V gene data show CDR1 as MDHEN and CDR2 as SYDVKM. This CDR3 is 15 amino acids long. Trimming cost V 6 bases and J 5 bases; bases outside gene matches: 9. In nucleotides, the CDR3 is TGTGCCAGCAGCGGGAAGCGGGAGCTCAACAATGAGCAGTTCTTC. Its protein product is CASSGKRELNNEQFF.

The J gene is TRBJ2-1, the V gene TRBV4-1; TRBD2 aligns across 9 bases. The V and J ends lost 1 base and 3 bases, in that order; junction bases with no gene match: 7. This CDR3 region has 17 residues. CDR1 MGHRA and CDR2 YSYEKL come from the germline V gene. In DNA, the CDR3 is TGCGCCAGCAGCCAAGGTCTAGCGGGAATAAACTACAATGAGCAGTTCTTC. Translating gives CASSQGLAGINYNEQFF.

This chain joins TRBV7-9 and TRBJ1-2; D unclear. The CDR3 loop spans 13 amino acids. Germline CDR1 and CDR2: SEHNR and FQNEAQ (reference sequence). V was trimmed by 4 bases and J by 4 bases, leaving 10 bases between them. CDR3 nucleotide sequence: TGTGCCAGCAGCTCCCTTGACACCTATGGCTACACCTTC. It encodes CASSSLDTYGYTF.

This clone was seen a single time. V is TRBV7-2 and J is TRBJ1-5; D not certain. Between the trimmed V and J ends, which lost 5 bases and 3 bases, there was a span of 8 bases. Germline V CDR1 and CDR2: SGHTA, FQGNSA. The CDR3 contains 13 residues. In DNA form, the CDR3 reads TGTGCCAGCAGCCCACACAACAATCAGCCCCAGCATTTT. Protein sequence: CASSPHNNQPQHF.

The rearrangement links TRBV19 to TRBJ2-1, with TRBD2 matching 7 bases. The CDR3 has 16 amino acids. Germline V lookup: CDR1 LNHDA, CDR2 SQIVND (reference sequence). The V segment lost 6 bases and the J segment 6 bases; nucleotides outside the gene matches: 14. The CDR3 bases are TGTGCCAGTAGACCCGAGAGCGGGATAGCTAGCAATGAGCAGTTCTTC. As protein: CASRPESGIASNEQFF.

This chain links TRBV28 with TRBJ2-1; TRBD1 might be the D (5 bases). Trimming took off 1 base at V and 7 bases at J, with 11 bases between the two ends. Germline CDR1 and CDR2: MDHEN and SYDVKM. The CDR3 runs 14 residues. In DNA, the CDR3 is TGTGCCAGCAGTTTATCTGGGGCCCAAAATGAGCAGTTCTTC. This codes for CASSLSGAQNEQFF.

The chain couples TRBV5-8 to TRBJ2-7, with TRBD1 as a possible D gene (5 bases). The CDR3 has 12 residues. V lost 5 bases and J lost 4, with 10 bases in between. Germline values: CDR1 SGHTS, CDR2 YDEGEE. The CDR3 DNA reads as TGTGCCAGCAGGCCCGACAGTTACGAGCAGTACTTC. It translates to CASRPDSYEQYF.